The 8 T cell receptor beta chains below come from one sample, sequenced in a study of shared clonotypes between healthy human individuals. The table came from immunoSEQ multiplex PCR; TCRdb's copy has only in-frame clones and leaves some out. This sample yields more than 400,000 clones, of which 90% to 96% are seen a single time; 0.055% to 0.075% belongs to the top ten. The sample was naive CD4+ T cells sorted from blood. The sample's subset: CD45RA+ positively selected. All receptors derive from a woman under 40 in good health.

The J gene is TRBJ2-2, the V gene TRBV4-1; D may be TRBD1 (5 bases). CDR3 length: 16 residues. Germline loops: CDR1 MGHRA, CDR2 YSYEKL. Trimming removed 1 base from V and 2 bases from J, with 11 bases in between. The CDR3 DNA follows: TGCGCCAGCAGCCAAGTGTGGACAAGCAACACCGGGGAGCTGTTTTTT. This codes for CASSQVWTSNTGELFF.

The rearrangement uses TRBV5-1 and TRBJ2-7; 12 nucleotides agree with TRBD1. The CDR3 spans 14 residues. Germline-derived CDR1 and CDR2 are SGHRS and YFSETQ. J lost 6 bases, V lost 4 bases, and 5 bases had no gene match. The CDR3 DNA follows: TGCGCCAGCAGCCCGGGACAGGGGGCGGGCGAGCAGTACTTC. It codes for CASSPGQGAGEQYF.

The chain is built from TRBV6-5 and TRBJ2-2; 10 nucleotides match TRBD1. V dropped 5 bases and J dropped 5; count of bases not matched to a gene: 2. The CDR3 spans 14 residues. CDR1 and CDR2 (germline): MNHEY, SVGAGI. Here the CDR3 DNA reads TGTGCCAGCAGTCGGACAGGGGGGACCGGGGAGCTGTTTTTT. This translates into CASSRTGGTGELFF.

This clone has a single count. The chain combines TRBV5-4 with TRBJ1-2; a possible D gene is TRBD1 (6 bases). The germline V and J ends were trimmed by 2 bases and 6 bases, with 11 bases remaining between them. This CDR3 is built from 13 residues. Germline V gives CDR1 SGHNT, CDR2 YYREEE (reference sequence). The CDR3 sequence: CASSLQGWDGYTF. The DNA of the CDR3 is TGTGCCAGCAGCTTACAGGGTTGGGATGGCTACACCTTC.

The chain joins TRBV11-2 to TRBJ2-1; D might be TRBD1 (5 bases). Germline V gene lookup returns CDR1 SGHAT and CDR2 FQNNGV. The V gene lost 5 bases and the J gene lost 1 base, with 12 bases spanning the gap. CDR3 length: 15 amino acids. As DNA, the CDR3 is TGTGCCAGCAGCCACCGACAGATTTCCTACAATGAGCAGTTCTTC. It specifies CASSHRQISYNEQFF.

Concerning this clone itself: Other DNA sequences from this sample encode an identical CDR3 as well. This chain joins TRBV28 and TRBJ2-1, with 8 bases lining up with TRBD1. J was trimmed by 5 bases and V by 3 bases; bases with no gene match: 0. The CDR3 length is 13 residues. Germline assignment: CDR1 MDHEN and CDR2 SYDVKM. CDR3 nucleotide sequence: TGTGCCAGCAGTTTGGGACAGGACAATGAGCAGTTCTTC. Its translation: CASSLGQDNEQFF.

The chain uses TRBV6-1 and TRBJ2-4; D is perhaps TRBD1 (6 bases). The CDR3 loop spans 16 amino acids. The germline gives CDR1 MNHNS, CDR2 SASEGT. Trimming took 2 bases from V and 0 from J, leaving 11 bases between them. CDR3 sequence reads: CASSELAGEAKNIQYF. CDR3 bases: TGTGCCAGCAGTGAATTGGCAGGGGAAGCCAAAAACATTCAGTACTTC.

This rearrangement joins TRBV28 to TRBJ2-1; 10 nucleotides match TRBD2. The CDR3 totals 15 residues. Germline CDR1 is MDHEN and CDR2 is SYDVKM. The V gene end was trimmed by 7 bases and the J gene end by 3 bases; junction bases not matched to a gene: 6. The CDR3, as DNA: TGTGCCAGCATCCAAGCGGGAGGGAGCTACAATGAGCAGTTCTTC. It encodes CASIQAGGSYNEQFF. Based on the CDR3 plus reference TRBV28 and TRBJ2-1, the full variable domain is DVKVTQSSRYLVKRTGEKVFLECVQDMDHENMFWYRQDPGLGLRLIYFSYDVKMKEKGDIPEGYSVSREKKERFSLILESASTNQTSMYLCASIQAGGSYNEQFFGPGTRLTVL.